The next 6 T cell receptor beta chains were all read from a single sample in a study of blood T cell repertoires in COVID-19 (TCRdb year 2020). Library preparation was by the immunoSEQ multiplex PCR assay. The table comes from immuneACCESS by way of TCRdb, which keeps in-frame sequences with V and J called. Part of the clones is missing from these tables; in studies checked, under half for an unresolved V gene and the rest for unknown reasons. The sample yields about 100,000 clones; roughly nine tenths were counted once. Approximately 31% of the sample is held by the ten biggest clonotypes. The sample taken for sequencing was peripheral blood. These TCRs come from a woman of 80 years or more with acute or convalescent COVID-19.

The chain combines TRBV28 with TRBJ1-2, with D possibly being TRBD1 (6 bases). CDR3 length: 18 residues. V dropped 5 bases and J dropped 4 bases, with 26 bases sitting between them. Looked up from germline, CDR1 is MDHEN and CDR2 is SYDVKM. The CDR3 DNA sequence: TGTGCCAGCAGTCTCCTCCAGGCAGGGGTAAATGAGGGCTATGGCTACACCTTC. Amino acids: CASSLLQAGVNEGYGYTF.

CDR3 in DNA: TGCGCCAGCAGCTTGTCCGGCCAGGGGAACACTGAAGCTTTCTTT. It is translated as CASSLSGQGNTEAFF. V is TRBV5-1 and J is TRBJ1-1, with D perhaps matching TRBD1 (5 bases). V lost 1 base, J lost 1 base, and 11 bases lay in between. This CDR3 region has 15 residues. Germline V lookup: CDR1 SGHRS, CDR2 YFSETQ.

J is TRBJ2-4 and V is TRBV11-2, with a possible D match to TRBD2 (6 bases). Germline assignment: CDR1 SGHAT and CDR2 FQNNGV. V was shortened by 5 bases and J by 4 bases, with 12 bases between the two germline ends. This CDR3 comprises 14 residues. CDR3 bases: TGTGCCAGCAGCCCCGGGGACTGGAAAAACATTCAGTACTTC. This sequence encodes CASSPGDWKNIQYF.

The chain employs TRBV19 and TRBJ1-2, with a weak D call TRBD1 (5 bases). V was cut by 4 bases and J by 7 bases, with 19 bases left in between. There are 15 residues in the CDR3. The germline CDR1 and CDR2 sequences are LNHDA and SQIVND (reference sequence). Written as DNA, the CDR3 is TGTGCCAGTAGTACCCAGGACAAAGCCTGGGGTGGCTACACCTTC. This codes for CASSTQDKAWGGYTF.

The J gene is TRBJ2-5, the V gene TRBV5-1; perhaps TRBD2 as D (6 bases). Germline CDR1 SGHRS, CDR2 YFSETQ. The V end lost 1 base, the J end lost 1 base, and 14 bases lay between the germline ends. This CDR3 spans 16 amino acids. The chain's CDR3 is CASSLYGGRIQETQYF. The CDR3 DNA sequence: TGCGCCAGCAGCTTGTACGGGGGTAGGATCCAAGAGACCCAGTACTTC. Full variable domain (remainder filled in from reference TRBV5-1 and TRBJ2-5): KAGVTQTPRYLIKTRGQQVTLSCSPISGHRSVSWYQQTPGQGLQFLFEYFSETQRNKGNFPGRFSGRQFSNSRSEMNVSTLELGDSALYLCASSLYGGRIQETQYFGPGTRLLVL.

The V and J genes are TRBV10-3 and TRBJ1-1; 7 bases line up with TRBD1. CDR1 is ENHRY and CDR2 is SYGVKD in the germline V gene. CDR3 size: 13 residues. V trimming: 6 bases; J trimming: 4 bases; junction bases outside the gene matches: 5. Here the CDR3 DNA reads TGTGCCATCAGGCGGACAGGCAGCACTGAAGCTTTCTTT. Its translation: CAIRRTGSTEAFF.